This TCR beta chain was identified during a study of neurological immune-mediated disorders. Every sequencing run produced over 160 million TCR-beta sequences that came from 15-18 subjects. TCRdb ran MiXCR on the 5' RACE reads and lists one entry per CDR3 protein. Altogether fewer than 90,000 distinct CDR3 sequences are present, 10% being singletons, with the ten largest covering about 2%. Study-wide points: HTLV-1-associated myelopathy led in TCR clonal expansion, while multiple sclerosis ranked lowest, below healthy controls. Across subjects, expanded clones had no CDR3 amino acid sequences in common, pointing to private repertoires in all groups.

This clonotype has at least ten counts. The antigen is undetermined. V was trimmed by 0 bases and J by 0 bases, leaving 11 bases between them. Per the germline V gene, CDR1 is DFQATT and CDR2 is SNEGSKA (reference sequence). The CDR3 sequence is 15 residues long. The TCR sequence derives from a man aged 40-49 years in good health. The genes are TRBV20-1 and TRBJ2-5; D is unresolved. The sequenced material came from PBMCs. DNA for the CDR3: TGCAGTGCTAGAGATCGGGCGGTGTACCAAGAGACCCAGTACTTC. This translates into CSARDRAVYQETQYF.